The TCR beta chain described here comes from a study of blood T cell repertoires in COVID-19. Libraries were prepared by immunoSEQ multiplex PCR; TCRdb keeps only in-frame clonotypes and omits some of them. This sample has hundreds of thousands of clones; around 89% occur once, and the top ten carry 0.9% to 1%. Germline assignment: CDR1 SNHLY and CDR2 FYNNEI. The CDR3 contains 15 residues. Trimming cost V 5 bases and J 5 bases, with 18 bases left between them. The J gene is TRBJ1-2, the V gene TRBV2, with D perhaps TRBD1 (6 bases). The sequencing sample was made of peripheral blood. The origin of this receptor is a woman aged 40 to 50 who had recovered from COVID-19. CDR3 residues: CASSPSGGAGYGYTF. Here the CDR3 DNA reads TGTGCCAGCAGTCCCAGCGGGGGGGCAGGTTATGGCTACACCTTC.